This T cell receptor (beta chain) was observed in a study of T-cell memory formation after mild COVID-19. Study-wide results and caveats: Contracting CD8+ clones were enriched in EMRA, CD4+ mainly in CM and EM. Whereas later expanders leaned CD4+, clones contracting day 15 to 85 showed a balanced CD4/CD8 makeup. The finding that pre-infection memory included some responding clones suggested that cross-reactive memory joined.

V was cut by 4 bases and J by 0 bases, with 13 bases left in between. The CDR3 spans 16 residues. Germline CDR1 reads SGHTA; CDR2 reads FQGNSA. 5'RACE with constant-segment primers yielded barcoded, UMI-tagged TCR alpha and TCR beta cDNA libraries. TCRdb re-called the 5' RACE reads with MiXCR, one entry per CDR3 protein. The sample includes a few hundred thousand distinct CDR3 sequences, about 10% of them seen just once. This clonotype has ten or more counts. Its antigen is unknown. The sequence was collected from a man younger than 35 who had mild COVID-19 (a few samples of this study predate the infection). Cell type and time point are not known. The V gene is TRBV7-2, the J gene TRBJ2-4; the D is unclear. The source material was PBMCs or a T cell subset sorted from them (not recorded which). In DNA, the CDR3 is TGTGCCAGCAGCTCGACACCTCAAATAGCCAAAAACATTCAGTACTTC. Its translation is CASSSTPQIAKNIQYF.